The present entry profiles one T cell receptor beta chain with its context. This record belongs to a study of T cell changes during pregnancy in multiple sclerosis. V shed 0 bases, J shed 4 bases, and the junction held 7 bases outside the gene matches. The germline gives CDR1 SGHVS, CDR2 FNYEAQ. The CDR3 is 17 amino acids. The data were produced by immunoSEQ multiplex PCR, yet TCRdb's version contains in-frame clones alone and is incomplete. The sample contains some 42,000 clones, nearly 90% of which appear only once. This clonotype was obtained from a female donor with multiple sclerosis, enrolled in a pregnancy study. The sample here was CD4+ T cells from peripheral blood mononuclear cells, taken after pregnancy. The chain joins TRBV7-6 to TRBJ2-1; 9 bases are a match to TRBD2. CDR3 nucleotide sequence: TGTGCCAGCAGCTTAGCTGAGCGGGGGGCCATGTACAATGAGCAGTTCTTC. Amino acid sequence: CASSLAERGAMYNEQFF.